This TCR beta chain derives from a study of early T cells in non-severe SARS-CoV-2 infection. Looking at the study overall: The sequenced material was bulk RNA from unsorted whole blood, and its chains were unpaired.

This clonotype was picked up a small number of times. Its antigen is not identified. Study findings and constraints: There was a bias toward anti-spike CD8 responses in VDJdb matching, which missed private and CD4 specificities.

Individual cDNA molecules were tagged with unique molecular identifiers, the study reported. TCRdb fed the 5' RACE reads into MiXCR, producing one record per CDR3 protein. The sample has some 71,000 distinct CDR3 sequences; roughly 12% are singletons. The sequencing input was whole blood. This TCR was recovered from an adult who was a healthcare worker with PCR-confirmed SARS-CoV-2 infection or an uninfected control (not recorded which).

CDR3 residues: CASSFGTSRSDTQYF. As DNA, the CDR3 is TGTGCCAGCAGCTTTGGGACTAGTCGTTCAGATACGCAGTATTTT. The chain links TRBV27 to TRBJ2-3; 8 bases line up with TRBD2. Trimming at V came to 6 bases and at J to 4 bases, leaving 9 bases not matched to a gene. The CDR3 totals 15 residues. CDR1 and CDR2 (germline): MNHEY, SMNVEV (reference sequence).